Here is one T cell receptor beta chain with its context. The target of this receptor is not known. No much larger clone is present one base from it, and per-base qualities are unavailable. This sample stems from a study of PD-1 blockade in classical Hodgkin lymphoma (dated by TCRdb to the early 2020s). For context, the study as a whole: Nivolumab dosing was 3 mg/kg intravenously every 2 weeks, continuing until either disease progression or unacceptable toxicity. The study used TCR beta sequencing and CyTOF to define a peripheral blood immune signature of response to PD-1 blockade in classical Hodgkin lymphoma. Study-wide conclusions, independent of this receptor: Diversity was lower in patients who began nivolumab less than 1 year after ASCT, so these patients were left out of later analyses to avoid confounding by immune reconstitution. Baseline TCR diversity was reported as lower in newly diagnosed patients than in healthy donors, and lower still in relapsed/refractory patients. A significant rise by C4D1 was seen in CD4+ but not CD8+ TCR diversity (p=0.0027 vs p=0.16), with the rise being most apparent in complete responders (p=0.02). Only a single clinical trial cohort was studied, and what caused the repertoire differences, possibly disease activity or prior therapy, remained undefined. Trial patients achieving complete response had baseline diversity similar to newly diagnosed patients, whereas partial responders and progressors had significantly lower diversity.

The time point label of this sample denotes: cycle 1 day 1 (C1D1), immediately before nivolumab initiation. Relapse after autologous stem cell transplantation had occurred in all trial patients, and cohorts A, B and C were distinguished by prior brentuximab vedotin exposure. A total of 56 patients with relapsed/refractory classical Hodgkin lymphoma made up the trial cohort, and each patient's best overall response was complete response, partial response or progressive disease. In the multi-cohort phase II CheckMate 205 trial, trial patients received single-agent nivolumab. Best overall response was determined by an independent review committee according to the 2007 International Working Group response criteria. Trial PBMCs were collected immediately before nivolumab initiation (C1D1) and during therapy at cycle 2 day 1 and cycle 4 day 1. Peripheral blood was collected in 8 mL Vacutainer Cell Preparation Tubes, from which PBMCs were isolated by centrifugation and then cryopreserved.

The Qiagen DNeasy kit was used to extract genomic DNA both from unsorted PBMCs and from the negatively selected CD4+ and CD8+ fractions. Using primers that anneal to V and J segments, immunoSEQ multiplex PCR amplified the TCR beta CDR3 regions. A synthetic immune receptor repertoire was used to minimize amplification bias, and remaining bias was computationally removed after sequencing. The study's own analysis went as follows. Repertoire diversity was quantified as the Shannon entropy index using custom Python scripts. Unsorted, CD4+ and CD8+ repertoires were analyzed separately, except for combined analyses in which CD4+ and CD8+ sequences were merged in silico. A clone counted as expanded when the clone's frequency after treatment rose at least 2-fold relative to C1D1, and clones undetected at baseline were given a pseudocount of 0.5. Clones with 0 or 1 copy at C1D1 were defined as singleton clones, while clones with 2 or more copies were defined as non-singleton clones. Clones expanded in unsorted samples were annotated as CD4+, CD8+ or unknown by matching protein sequences in sorted samples from the same patient. Diversity changes from C1D1 to C4D1 were tested in paired samples using Wilcoxon tests. Held by TCRdb, this immuneACCESS table contains in-frame sequences only and omits some clones. Under half of the omission traces to an unresolved V gene where checked; the cause of the rest is unknown. V, J and clone size reflect that table, while D and trimming were determined from the DNA. This sample holds about 72,000 clones; approximately 94% were observed only once. Of the sample, under 9.5% falls within the top ten clones.

The germline V gene (reference sequence) provides CDR1 GTSNPN and CDR2 SVGIG. Cut back by 1 base and 6 bases, the V and J ends lie 7 bases apart. The CDR3 measures 12 amino acids from cysteine to phenylalanine. The entry retains the CDR3 DNA only, 36 bases that are in frame from base 1. The V and J segments used are TRBV30 and TRBJ2-1; the D segment cannot be called with confidence. The clonotype comes from a human donor with classical Hodgkin lymphoma. This specimen consisted of peripheral blood mononuclear cells (PBMCs), obtained at baseline. The DNA sequence is TGTGCCTGGAGTGCCCACGGCAATGAGCAGTTCTTC. The resulting protein is CAWSAHGNEQFF.